The rows below give T cell receptor beta chains drawn from one sample of a study of OX40 agonist ivuxolimab in advanced cancers. The repertoire was sequenced with immunoSEQ multiplex PCR; TCRdb's copy has only in-frame clones and lacks some. The data show approximately 62,000 clones, 92% seen once. Specimen: CD4+ or CD8+ T cells sorted from blood, collected in a trial of the OX40 agonist ivuxolimab. The origin of the receptors is an adult with an advanced solid tumor such as melanoma, head and neck, liver or kidney cancer. The CDR3 runs from the conserved cysteine through the conserved F or W. Clone size appears in some rows only: once, few, many, or a class for an expanded clone.

j_gene	v_gene	abundance	CDR3aa
TRBJ2-7	TRBV27	NA	CASSLRQGDYEQYF
TRBJ2-5	TRBV6-5	NA	CASSPPGQGQETQYF
TRBJ2-3	TRBV19	NA	CASTGQGLADTQYF
TRBJ2-3	TRBV2	NA	CASSDSGGADTQYF
TRBJ2-7	TRBV7-9	NA	CASSQSTGEARVEQYF
TRBJ1-1	TRBV11-3	once	CASSLGQDTEAFF
TRBJ2-5	TRBV5-6	NA	CASSLVAGVSETQYF
TRBJ2-5	TRBV7-8	NA	CASSGTGVRETQYF
TRBJ1-2	TRBV5-8	NA	CASSLREDYGYTF
TRBJ1-6	TRBV5-6	NA	CASSLADNSPLHF
TRBJ1-2	TRBV7-9	medium-sized	CASSIGLRGESNYGYTF
TRBJ2-1	TRBV10-1	NA	CASSESPQGPPVNEQFF
TRBJ1-3	TRBV23-1	NA	CASSQSESDGNTIYF
TRBJ1-2	TRBV5-5	once	CASSLDDMNYGYTF
TRBJ2-7	TRBV7-9	NA	CASSTSEAPGLLFYEQYF
TRBJ1-1	TRBV29-1	NA	CSVSGGTGEAFF
TRBJ1-6	TRBV4-1	NA	CASSPRGQGGSSPLHF
TRBJ2-1	TRBV5-1	NA	CASTLGAWQFF
TRBJ1-6	TRBV7-6	NA	CASSSWADTGSPLHF
TRBJ2-1	TRBV4-1	NA	CASSQRTHPGQGANEQFF
TRBJ2-1	TRBV13	NA	CASSLGASSAYNEQFF
TRBJ2-1	TRBV9	NA	CASSSSGSSYNEQFF
TRBJ1-1	TRBV27	NA	CASMVTGLGEAFF
TRBJ2-7	TRBV27	NA	CASSPTQGTSGRCRSYEQYF
TRBJ1-2	TRBV7-9	NA	CASSLGQLYGYTF
TRBJ1-1	TRBV29-1	NA	CSVEDLGRNTEAFF
TRBJ1-4	TRBV7-9	NA	CASSSYSGTGLEKLFF
TRBJ2-2	TRBV4-1	NA	CASSQQIAGGTGELFF
TRBJ2-7	TRBV29-1	NA	CSFEDVYEQYF
TRBJ2-5	TRBV7-9	NA	CASSLVNGVREETQYF
TRBJ1-2	TRBV6-5	NA	CASRPGTGVIYGYTF
TRBJ2-1	TRBV10-3	NA	CAISESRQGGALGYNEQFF
TRBJ1-4	TRBV9	NA	CASSVGSVATNEKLFF
TRBJ1-2	TRBV4-2	NA	CASSQGQGNGYTF
TRBJ2-1	TRBV6-1	NA	CASSGSGEYNEQFF
TRBJ2-7	TRBV5-1	NA	CASSLFSDSTYEQYF
TRBJ2-7	TRBV2	NA	CAISGSPSYEQYF
TRBJ1-6	TRBV7-9	NA	CASSLKGASSYNSPLHF
TRBJ2-7	TRBV25-1	NA	CASSAVADSYEQYF
TRBJ2-1	TRBV6-1	NA	CASSERMDNEQFF
TRBJ2-2	TRBV5-8	NA	CASSFPGFGELFF
TRBJ2-5	TRBV18	NA	CASLEADTQETQYF
TRBJ2-1	TRBV9	NA	CASSVQTSQGPYNEQFF
TRBJ1-1	TRBV4-3	once	CASSQDVTGYAEAFF
TRBJ2-7	TRBV11-2	once	CASSLAGTSGAYEQYF
TRBJ2-1	TRBV7-8	NA	CASSLGGLAGGNNEQFF
TRBJ2-5	TRBV7-2	NA	CASSQGGGVHETQYF
TRBJ1-2	TRBV7-6	NA	CASSPPTDYGYTF
TRBJ1-1	TRBV19	few	CASSTDRANTEAFF
TRBJ1-6	TRBV7-9	few	CASSFGVFNSPLHF
TRBJ2-1	TRBV6-1	once	CASSGTGYPYNEQFF